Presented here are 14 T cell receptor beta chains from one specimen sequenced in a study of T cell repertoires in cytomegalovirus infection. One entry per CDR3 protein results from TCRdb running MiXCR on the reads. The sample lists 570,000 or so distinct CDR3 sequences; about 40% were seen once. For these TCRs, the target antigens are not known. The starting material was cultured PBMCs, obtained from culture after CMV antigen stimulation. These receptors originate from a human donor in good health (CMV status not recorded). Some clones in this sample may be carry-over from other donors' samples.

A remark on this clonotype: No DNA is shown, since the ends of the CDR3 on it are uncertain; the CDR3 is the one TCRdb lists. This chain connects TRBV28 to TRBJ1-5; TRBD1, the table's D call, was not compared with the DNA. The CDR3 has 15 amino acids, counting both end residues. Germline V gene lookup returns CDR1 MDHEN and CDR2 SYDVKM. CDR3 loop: CASSLFRGRPQPQHF.

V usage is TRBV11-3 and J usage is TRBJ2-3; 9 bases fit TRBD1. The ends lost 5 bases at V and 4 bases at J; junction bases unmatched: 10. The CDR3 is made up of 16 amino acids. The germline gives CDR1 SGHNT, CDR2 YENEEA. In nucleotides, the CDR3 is TGTGCCAGCAGCCCCGGGACAGGGAGCCCGGCAGATACGCAGTATTTT. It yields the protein CASSPGTGSPADTQYF.

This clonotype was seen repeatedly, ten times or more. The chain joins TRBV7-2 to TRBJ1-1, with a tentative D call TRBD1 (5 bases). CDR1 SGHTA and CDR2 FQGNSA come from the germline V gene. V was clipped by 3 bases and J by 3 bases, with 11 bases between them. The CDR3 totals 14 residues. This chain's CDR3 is CASSLGQGHTEAFF. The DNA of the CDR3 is TGTGCCAGCAGCTTGGGGCAGGGTCACACTGAAGCTTTCTTT.

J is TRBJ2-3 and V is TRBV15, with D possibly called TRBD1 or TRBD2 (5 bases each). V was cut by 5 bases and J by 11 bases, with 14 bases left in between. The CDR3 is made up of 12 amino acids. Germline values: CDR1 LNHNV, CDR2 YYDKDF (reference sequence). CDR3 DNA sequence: TGTGCCACCAGCGAGGGCCTAAGGGGGCAGTATTTT. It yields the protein CATSEGLRGQYF. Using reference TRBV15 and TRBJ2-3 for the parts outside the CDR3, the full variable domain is DAMVIQNPRYQVTQFGKPVTLSCSQTLNHNVMYWYQQKSSQAPKLLFHYYDKDFNNEADTPDNFQSRRPNTSFCFLDIRSPGLGDTAMYLCATSEGLRGQYFGPGTRLTVL.

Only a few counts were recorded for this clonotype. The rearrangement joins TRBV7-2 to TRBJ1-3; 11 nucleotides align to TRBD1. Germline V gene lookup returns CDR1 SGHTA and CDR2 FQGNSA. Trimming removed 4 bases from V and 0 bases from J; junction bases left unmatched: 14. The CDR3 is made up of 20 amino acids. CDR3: CASSSPPGTGGVSSGNTIYF. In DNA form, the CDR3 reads TGTGCCAGCAGCTCCCCCCCCGGGACAGGGGGTGTGAGCTCTGGAAACACCATATATTTT. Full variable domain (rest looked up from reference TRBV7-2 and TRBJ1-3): GAGVSQSPSNKVTEKGKDVELRCDPISGHTALYWYRQSLGQGLEFLIYFQGNSAPDKSGLPSDRFSAERTGGSVSTLTIQRTQQEDSAVYLCASSSPPGTGGVSSGNTIYFGEGSWLTVV.

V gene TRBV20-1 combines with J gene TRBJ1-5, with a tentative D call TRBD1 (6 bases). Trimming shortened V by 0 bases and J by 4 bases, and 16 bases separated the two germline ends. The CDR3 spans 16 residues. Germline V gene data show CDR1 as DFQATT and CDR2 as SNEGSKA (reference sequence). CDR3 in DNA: TGCAGTGCTAGAGATCTCAAGGGGGTTAGTAATCAGCCCCAGCATTTT. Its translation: CSARDLKGVSNQPQHF.

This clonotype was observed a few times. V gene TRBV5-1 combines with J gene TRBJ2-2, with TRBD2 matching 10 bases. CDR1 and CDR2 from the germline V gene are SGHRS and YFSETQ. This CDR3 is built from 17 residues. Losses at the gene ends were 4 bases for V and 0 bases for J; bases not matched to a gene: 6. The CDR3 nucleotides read TGCGCCAGCAGCCTACTAGCGGGAACCGCGAACACCGGGGAGCTGTTTTTT. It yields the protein CASSLLAGTANTGELFF.

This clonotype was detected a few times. The CDR3 spells CASSLGVGARDQPQHF. As DNA, the CDR3 is TGTGCCAGCAGCTTAGGGGTAGGGGCGCGGGATCAGCCCCAGCATTTT. J is TRBJ1-5 and V is TRBV11-2; tentative D call: TRBD1 (5 bases). This CDR3 is built from 16 residues. V was shortened by 1 base and J by 5 bases, with 15 bases between the two germline ends. Germline CDR1 reads SGHAT; CDR2 reads FQNNGV.

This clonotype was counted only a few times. CDR3 in amino acids: CAISRTGTQSSGELFF. As DNA, the CDR3 is TGTGCCATCAGTAGAACCGGGACCCAGAGCTCCGGGGAGCTGTTTTTT. This chain links TRBV10-3 with TRBJ2-2, with D possibly called TRBD1 or TRBD2 (5 bases each). Trimming took off 5 bases at V and 6 bases at J, with 19 bases between the two ends. CDR3 size: 16 residues. The germline V gene encodes CDR1 ENHRY and CDR2 SYGVKD.

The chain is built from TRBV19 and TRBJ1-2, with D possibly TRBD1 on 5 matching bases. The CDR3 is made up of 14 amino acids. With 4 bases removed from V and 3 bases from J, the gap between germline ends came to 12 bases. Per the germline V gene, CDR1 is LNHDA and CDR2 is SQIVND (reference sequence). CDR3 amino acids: CASSSRQKYYGYTF. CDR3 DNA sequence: TGTGCCAGTAGTAGCAGACAGAAGTACTATGGCTACACCTTC.

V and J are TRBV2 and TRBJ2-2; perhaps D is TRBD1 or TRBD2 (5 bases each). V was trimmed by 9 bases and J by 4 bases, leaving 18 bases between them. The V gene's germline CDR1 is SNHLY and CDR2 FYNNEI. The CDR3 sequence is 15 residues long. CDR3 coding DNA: TGTGCCAGTCGGGGCCGAGCGGACCGCACCGGGGAGCTGTTTTTT. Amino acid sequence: CASRGRADRTGELFF.

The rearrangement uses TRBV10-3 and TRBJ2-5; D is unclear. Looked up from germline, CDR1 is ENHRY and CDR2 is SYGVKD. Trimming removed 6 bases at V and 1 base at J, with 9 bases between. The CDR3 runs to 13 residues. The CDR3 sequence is CAISETAQETQYF. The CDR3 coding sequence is TGTGCCATCAGCGAGACCGCCCAAGAGACCCAGTACTTC.

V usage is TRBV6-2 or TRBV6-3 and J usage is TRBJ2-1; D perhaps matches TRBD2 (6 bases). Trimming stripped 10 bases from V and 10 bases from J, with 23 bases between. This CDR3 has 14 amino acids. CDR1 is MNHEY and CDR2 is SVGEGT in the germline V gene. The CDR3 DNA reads TGTGCCACCTCCCGTTGGGCGGGGTCGGAGGAGCAGTTCTTC. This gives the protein CATSRWAGSEEQFF.

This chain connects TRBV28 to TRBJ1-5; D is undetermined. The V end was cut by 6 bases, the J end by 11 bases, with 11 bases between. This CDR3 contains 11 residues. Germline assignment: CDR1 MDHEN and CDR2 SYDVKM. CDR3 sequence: CASSPKSTQHF. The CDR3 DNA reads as TGTGCCAGCAGCCCAAAGTCGACCCAGCATTTT.